The clone carrying this TCR beta chain has at least ten counts. Its antigen is unknown. The data belong to a study of T cells after yellow fever vaccination. Study-wide background: Libraries from low-cell-number fractions were prepared with the SMART-Seq v4 Ultra Low Input RNA kit. Study-wide results and limits: Reappearance after the booster was observed for most primary-vaccination clones (more than 95% CD4, more than 70% CD8). Shared CD4/CD8 clonotypes were a small share, likely from convergent recombination.

Per the germline V gene, CDR1 is DFQATT and CDR2 is SNEGSKA (reference sequence). The CDR3 contains 13 residues. V lost 3 bases and J 11 bases, leaving 20 bases between the germline ends. Each CDR3 protein is one row after TCRdb ran MiXCR on the 5' RACE reads. The table records under 200,000 distinct CDR3 sequences, more than 9.5% of them present only once. The sequences come from CD8+ T cells sorted from PBMCs, collected 15 days after the yellow fever booster vaccination. The chain employs TRBV20-1 and TRBJ2-7; tentative D call: TRBD1 (5 bases). This receptor was obtained from a man aged 18 to 30 who received the YFV17D yellow fever vaccine. The CDR3 sequence: CSASVTSGHGKYF. In DNA form, the CDR3 reads TGCAGTGCTAGTGTCACTTCAGGACACGGAAAGTACTTC.